The 6 T cell receptor beta chains below were found in one sample sequenced in a study of response to subunit inactivated influenza vaccine. TCRdb itself ran the RT-PCR reads through MiXCR, one entry per CDR3 protein. Among just over 300,000 distinct CDR3 sequences listed, less than 25% were seen once. Here the sequenced sample was PBMCs from blood, taken 21 months after vaccination. These receptors originate from a man between 50 and 69 years old who received an inactivated influenza vaccine.

The V call is TRBV2, the J call TRBJ2-5; TRBD2 matches 12 bases. CDR3 size: 15 residues. V dropped 4 bases and J dropped 7; count of bases not matched to a gene: 7. Germline V gene lookup returns CDR1 SNHLY and CDR2 FYNNEI. CDR3 sequence (DNA): TGTGCCAGCAGTGCCACTAGCGGGGGGACAGGGACCCAGTACTTC. It encodes CASSATSGGTGTQYF.

This clonotype was found a few times. The rearrangement uses TRBV2 and TRBJ2-6; D is uncertain. Trimming shortened V by 5 bases and J by 2 bases, and 4 bases separated the two germline ends. CDR1 is SNHLY, CDR2 FYNNEI, per germline. There are 13 residues in the CDR3. The CDR3 coding sequence is TGTGCCAGCAGTTCGGCTGGGGCCAACGTCCTGACTTTC. Residues: CASSSAGANVLTF.

This clonotype showed up many times. The rearrangement joins TRBV12-3 or TRBV12-4 to TRBJ1-2, with 10 bases aligning to TRBD1. V lost 5 bases to trimming and J lost 7 bases; unmatched junction nucleotides: 13. This CDR3 is 16 amino acids long. The CDR3 loop reads CASSAGTGDILVGYTF. CDR3 sequence (DNA): TGTGCCAGCAGTGCCGGGACAGGGGATATTTTAGTTGGCTACACCTTC.

This clonotype was detected only a few times. The J gene is TRBJ2-3, the V gene TRBV20-1; D not certain. This CDR3 has 18 residues. CDR1 and CDR2 from the germline V gene are DFQATT and SNEGSKA (reference sequence). Trimming took off 0 bases at V and 0 bases at J, with 19 bases between the two ends. The DNA of the CDR3 is TGCAGTGCTAGAGATCGTCGGTTTGCGGCCAGTAGCACAGATACGCAGTATTTT. Its translation is CSARDRRFAASSTDTQYF.

This clonotype was seen more than once but under ten times. The chain combines TRBV4-1 with TRBJ2-3; TRBD2 matches at 8 bases. Germline CDR1 MGHRA, CDR2 YSYEKL. After removal of 4 bases from V and 6 bases from J, the junction contained 6 bases not matched to a gene. This CDR3 is 14 amino acids long. For the CDR3, the DNA is TGCGCCAGCAGCCTAGGGACTAGTGAGGATACGCAGTATTTT. Translated: CASSLGTSEDTQYF.

The chain has TRBV14 and TRBJ2-7, with a possible D match to TRBD1 (5 bases). V gave up 2 bases and J gave up 6 bases, with 23 bases separating them. Germline V gene data show CDR1 as SGHDN and CDR2 as FVKESK. This CDR3 spans 17 amino acids. CDR3: CASSQRIWAAGPSEQYF. The CDR3 coding sequence is TGTGCCAGCAGCCAAAGGATATGGGCGGCAGGGCCCTCCGAGCAGTACTTC.